This TCR beta chain was sequenced for a study of cytomegalovirus exposure and HLA in healthy donors. General study findings and limits: Analyses of presence/absence relied on an assumption of roughly uniform sequencing depth across donors.

The CDR3 consists of 11 residues. Trimming stripped 7 bases from V and 5 bases from J, with 8 bases between. Germline V gene sequence: CDR1 SNHLY, CDR2 FYNNEI. The PCR had 60 Vbeta and 13 Jbeta primers. Original analysis: In a later analysis, of about 80 million unique beta chains, approximately 10 million appeared in at least two donors. TCRdb's copy holds only in-frame clones and misses some; the assay was immunoSEQ multiplex PCR. That table furnishes V, J and clone size, whereas the DNA furnished D and trimming. The data contain about 140,000 clones, around 81% of them singletons. In regard to this clone: The antigen remains unidentified.

The TCR was taken from a male donor in good health and CMV-seronegative. The rearrangement joins TRBV2 to TRBJ2-5; D call uncertain. Sample: PBMCs. CDR3 DNA: TGTGCCAGCAAGGAGTTGGAGACCCAGTACTTC. It specifies CASKELETQYF.